A single T cell receptor beta chain is shown here with its context. The entry originates in a study of blood T cells in healthy people across ages. The authors ran a second PCR of about 6 to 11 cycles using a sample-barcoded 5' primer and a J-beta primer mix. Via MiXCR, TCRdb re-called the 5' RACE reads, giving one row per CDR3 protein. The sample has approximately 800,000 distinct CDR3 sequences; 46% are singletons. The clonotype comes from a man older than 75 in good health. The sequenced sample consisted of blood.

CDR3 bases: TGTGCCAGCAGCTTGAGGACAGGGGGATCACCCCTCCACTTT. Translation gives CASSLRTGGSPLHF. This sequence joins TRBV7-2 and TRBJ1-6; 10 bases line up with TRBD1. The CDR3 contains 14 residues. Germline-derived CDR1 and CDR2 are SGHTA and FQGNSA. V shed 3 bases, J shed 10 bases, and the junction held 3 bases outside the gene matches.